Following are 21 T cell receptor beta chains from one sample sequenced in a study of radiation and T cells in renal cell carcinoma. Here immunoSEQ multiplex PCR was the method, and the copy in TCRdb shows in-frame clones only, minus some. The table records about 76,000 clones, 80% to 90% of them present only once. The sample's time point: blood 4 weeks post-SBRT, at nephrectomy. Described treatment: 15 Gy SBRT to primary tumor, nephrectomy 4 weeks later. Specimen: blood, collected from a patient whose treatment included radiotherapy and nephrectomy. These receptors were collected from a woman between 65 and 79 years old with renal cell carcinoma.

V is TRBV5-4 and J is TRBJ1-2, with a weak D call TRBD1 (5 bases). Germline V gene lookup returns CDR1 SGHNT and CDR2 YYREEE (reference sequence). Trimming stripped 4 bases from V and 3 bases from J, with 13 bases between. The CDR3 runs 14 residues. For the CDR3, the DNA is TGTGCCAGCAGCCGCGTCAGGGATGACTATGGCTACACCTTC. Its translation is CASSRVRDDYGYTF.

This rearrangement joins TRBV9 to TRBJ2-3; maybe TRBD1 (6 bases). CDR3 size: 13 residues. Per the germline V gene, CDR1 is SGDLS and CDR2 is YYNGEE. V was clipped by 1 base and J by 3 bases, with 6 bases between them. The CDR3 DNA is TGTGCCAGCAGCGTAACAGGGACAGATACGCAGTATTTT. This gives the protein CASSVTGTDTQYF.

This chain connects TRBV7-9 to TRBJ2-2, with D possibly matching TRBD1 (5 bases). The ends were cut back, 5 bases at V and 9 bases at J, with 19 bases in the middle. The CDR3 length is 15 residues. CDR1 and CDR2 from the germline V gene are SEHNR and FQNEAQ (reference sequence). The CDR3 is CASSPPGQGGRELFF. The CDR3 DNA sequence: TGTGCCAGCAGCCCGCCCGGCCAGGGTGGTCGGGAGCTGTTTTTT.

This clone was seen only once. V usage is TRBV5-4 and J usage is TRBJ2-1, with TRBD2 matching 11 bases. In germline, CDR1 is SGHNT, CDR2 YYREEE (reference sequence). The CDR3 runs to 15 residues. J was trimmed by 9 bases and V by 4 bases; bases with no gene match: 9. The CDR3: CASSSSGGASLEQFF. The CDR3 region has the DNA TGTGCCAGCAGCAGTAGCGGGGGGGCCTCCCTTGAGCAGTTCTTC.

V gene TRBV19 combines with J gene TRBJ2-3; tentative D call: TRBD1 (6 bases). Trimming took off 0 bases at V and 11 bases at J, with 15 bases between the two ends. This CDR3 is built from 14 residues. The germline V gene has CDR1 LNHDA and CDR2 SQIVND (reference sequence). The chain's CDR3 is CASSIDFQGTMQYF. CDR3 sequence (DNA): TGTGCCAGTAGTATAGACTTTCAGGGGACCATGCAGTATTTT.

V gene TRBV28 combines with J gene TRBJ2-3; D may be TRBD1 or TRBD2 (5 bases each). Germline V lookup: CDR1 MDHEN, CDR2 SYDVKM. The CDR3 has 16 amino acids. Trimming left V 7 bases short and J 0 bases short, with 17 bases between. The CDR3 region has the DNA TGTGCCAGCAATGATTGGGGGACGTATAGCACAGATACGCAGTATTTT. It translates to CASNDWGTYSTDTQYF.

The J gene is TRBJ2-7, the V gene TRBV7-8; the D is unclear. The length of the CDR3 is 13 residues. Germline V gene sequence: CDR1 SGHVS, CDR2 FQNEAQ. V was cut by 3 bases and J by 3 bases, with 9 bases left in between. For the CDR3, the DNA is TGTGCCAGCAGCTTGGACGGTTTCTACGAGCAGTACTTC. Its translation is CASSLDGFYEQYF.

V gene TRBV7-3 combines with J gene TRBJ2-7; 9 bases line up with TRBD1. V shed 5 bases and J 5 bases; nucleotides not matched to a gene: 13. CDR3 length: 16 amino acids. The germline V gene has CDR1 SGHTA and CDR2 FQGTGA. CDR3 nucleotide sequence: TGTGCCAGCAGCCTTCGTTCCGGGACAGGGTCCCACGAGCAGTACTTC. Translation: CASSLRSGTGSHEQYF.

This clone appeared a single time. The rearrangement links TRBV5-4 to TRBJ2-3; perhaps TRBD2 as D (6 bases). V dropped 4 bases and J dropped 2 bases, with 20 bases sitting between them. Germline V gene sequence: CDR1 SGHNT, CDR2 YYREEE (reference sequence). The CDR3 totals 17 residues. For the CDR3, the DNA is TGTGCCAGCAGCAGGGATTCTAGCGTCAGGTTCACAGATACGCAGTATTTT. This translates into CASSRDSSVRFTDTQYF.

V and J are TRBV11-1 and TRBJ2-6, with a tentative D call TRBD1 (6 bases). Germline CDR1 and CDR2: SGHAT and FQDESV (reference sequence). The V and J ends lost 5 bases and 0 bases respectively, with 11 bases between them. The CDR3 extends over 16 amino acids. CDR3 nucleotides: TGTGCCAGCAGCCCAGACAGGACCTCTGGGGCCAACGTCCTGACTTTC. Its translation is CASSPDRTSGANVLTF.

The chain joins TRBV2 to TRBJ1-5; 8 bases map to TRBD1. The CDR3 has 17 amino acids. Germline V gene sequence: CDR1 SNHLY, CDR2 FYNNEI. With V trimmed by 5 bases and J by 1 base, 10 bases remained unmatched. The DNA for the CDR3 is TGTGCCAGCAGTTTTTCAGGGAGGACAGGGAGCAATCAGCCCCAGCATTTT. This gives the protein CASSFSGRTGSNQPQHF.

This clone was observed a handful of times. The chain couples TRBV30 to TRBJ1-5, with D perhaps TRBD1 (6 bases). Germline loops: CDR1 GTSNPN, CDR2 SVGIG (reference sequence). Trimming left V 0 bases short and J 11 bases short, with 14 bases between. The CDR3 is 13 amino acids. The CDR3 loop is CAWSVAGDRAQHF. DNA of the CDR3: TGTGCCTGGAGTGTGGCAGGGGATAGGGCCCAGCATTTT.

The chain combines TRBV29-1 with TRBJ1-2; TRBD1 matches at 8 bases. V lost 7 bases to trimming and J lost 2 bases; unmatched junction nucleotides: 6. CDR3 length: 13 amino acids. CDR1 and CDR2 from the germline V gene are SQVTM and ANQGSEA. The CDR3 is CSAPGQANYGYTF. DNA of the CDR3: TGCAGCGCCCCGGGACAGGCAAACTATGGCTACACCTTC. Full variable domain (rest looked up from reference TRBV29-1 and TRBJ1-2): SAVISQKPSRDICQRGTSLTIQCQVDSQVTMMFWYRQQPGQSLTLIATANQGSEATYESGFVIDKFPISRPNLTFSTLTVSNMSPEDSSIYLCSAPGQANYGYTFGSGTRLTVV.

The V gene is TRBV11-3, the J gene TRBJ2-1, with no clear D. Germline values: CDR1 SGHNT, CDR2 YENEEA. The CDR3 consists of 13 residues. With 5 bases removed from V and 8 bases from J, the gap between germline ends came to 13 bases. The chain's CDR3 is CASSPYLGYEQFF. DNA of the CDR3: TGTGCCAGCAGCCCCTATCTCGGGTATGAGCAGTTCTTC.

This chain joins TRBV6-1 and TRBJ2-2; a possible D gene is TRBD2 (5 bases). V lost 6 bases to trimming and J lost 2 bases, with 7 bases between them. Per the germline V gene, CDR1 is MNHNS and CDR2 is SASEGT. CDR3 length: 13 amino acids. The CDR3, as DNA: TGTGCCAGCAGACTAGTAAACACCGGGGAGCTGTTTTTT. It specifies CASRLVNTGELFF.

The chain carries TRBV27 and TRBJ2-5, with D tentatively TRBD1 (5 bases). This CDR3 has 14 amino acids. The germline CDR1 and CDR2 sequences are MNHEY and SMNVEV (reference sequence). Trimming pared 1 base from V and 6 bases from J, leaving 12 bases between. This CDR3 is CASSLLQGSKTQYF. CDR3 in DNA: TGTGCCAGCAGTTTATTGCAGGGATCGAAGACCCAGTACTTC.

V is TRBV4-2 and J is TRBJ2-2; no clear D. This CDR3 is built from 14 residues. The V end was cut by 4 bases, the J end by 4 bases, with 10 bases between. Germline V lookup: CDR1 LGHNA, CDR2 YNFKEQ. The CDR3 DNA is TGTGCCAGCAGCCGAACAGATTTCACCGGGGAGCTGTTTTTT. Its protein is CASSRTDFTGELFF.

The chain joins TRBV19 to TRBJ1-2, with D possibly being TRBD1 (6 bases). In germline, CDR1 is LNHDA, CDR2 SQIVND (reference sequence). V shed 4 bases and J shed 8 bases, with 17 bases lying between them. The CDR3 consists of 14 residues. CDR3 nucleotide sequence: TGTGCCAGTAGTACCCGGACAGAACTTTACGGCTACACCTTC. Its protein product is CASSTRTELYGYTF.

The rearrangement links TRBV19 to TRBJ2-7; D is possibly TRBD1 (6 bases). CDR1 and CDR2 (germline): LNHDA, SQIVND (reference sequence). V gave up 7 bases and J gave up 1 base, with 17 bases separating them. The CDR3 is made up of 15 amino acids. CDR3 DNA sequence: TGTGCCAGTACCCGACAGTTCACAGGGTCCTACGAGCAGTACTTC. Its protein is CASTRQFTGSYEQYF.

The J gene is TRBJ2-1, the V gene TRBV28; 7 bases agree with TRBD1. V lost 6 bases and J lost 10; bases outside the gene matches: 6. The CDR3 totals 12 residues. Germline V gene data show CDR1 as MDHEN and CDR2 as SYDVKM. DNA of the CDR3: TGTGCCAGCAGACTACAGGGGCTGGAGCAGTTCTTC. Amino acid sequence: CASRLQGLEQFF.

The chain's CDR3 is CAIEAGSSYGYTF. Written as DNA, the CDR3 is TGTGCCATCGAGGCAGGATCCAGCTATGGCTACACCTTC. This rearrangement joins TRBV10-3 to TRBJ1-2; unclear D gene. With 8 bases removed from V and 4 bases from J, the gap between germline ends came to 14 bases. Germline V CDR1 and CDR2: ENHRY, SYGVKD. CDR3 length equals 13 residues.